A selection of T cell receptor beta chains follows, all from one sample in a study of beta chain features in type 1 diabetes. Produced via immunoSEQ multiplex PCR; TCRdb's table is partial and in-frame only. The data show 250,000 or so clones, 25% to 30% seen once. Sequenced material: central memory CD4+ T cells from blood. Source of these receptors: a man aged 25 to 45 in good health. The CDR3 runs from the conserved cysteine through the conserved F or W. A D gene is named only where the DNA matches it firmly. The size entry is marked missing in some rows and otherwise reads once, few, many or a size class.

size,D,J,V,CDR3,DNA
few,.,TRBJ1-5,TRBV5-6,CASSSTIQGTNNQPQHF,TGTGCCAGCAGCTCGACTATACAGGGAACTAACAATCAGCCCCAGCATTTT
few,.,TRBJ2-7,TRBV4-1,CASSQPGRRDEQYF,TGCGCCAGCAGCCAACCGGGACGAAGGGACGAGCAGTACTTC
once,.,TRBJ1-2,TRBV9,CASSSRPGTNYGYTF,TGTGCCAGCAGCTCCCGTCCGGGAACCAACTATGGCTACACCTTC
few,.,TRBJ1-2,TRBV2,CASREQLNYGYTF,TGTGCCAGCCGAGAACAGTTGAACTATGGCTACACCTTC
.,TRBD1,TRBJ2-5,TRBV7-7,CASSRDRQETQYF,TGTGCCAGCAGTCGGGACAGGCAAGAGACCCAGTACTTC
.,.,TRBJ2-3,TRBV4-2,CASSQESGGDTQYF,TGTGCCAGCAGCCAAGAATCGGGCGGCGATACGCAGTATTTT
.,.,TRBJ2-7,TRBV28,CASRGDPGPGFNEQYF,TGTGCCAGCAGAGGGGACCCGGGGCCGGGCTTTAACGAGCAGTACTTC
.,.,TRBJ2-5,TRBV29-1,CSVEGGAGPLLETQYF,TGCAGCGTTGAAGGGGGCGCCGGCCCCCTTTTAGAGACCCAGTACTTC
few,.,TRBJ2-1,TRBV5-6,CASSTDDGRGEQFF,TGTGCCAGCAGCACTGACGACGGAAGAGGTGAGCAGTTCTTC
few,TRBD1,TRBJ2-7,TRBV7-9,CASRSDRDEQYF,TGTGCCAGCAGGAGCGACAGGGACGAGCAGTACTTC
.,.,TRBJ2-5,TRBV18,CASSPRQTEQETQYF,TGTGCCAGCTCACCAAGACAGACGGAACAAGAGACCCAGTACTTC
.,TRBD1,TRBJ1-2,TRBV30,CAWTPGTVYGYTF,TGTGCCTGGACCCCCGGGACAGTATATGGCTACACCTTC
.,.,TRBJ2-5,TRBV10-3,CAISDPTRRKTQYF,TGTGCCATCAGTGACCCAACTAGAAGGAAGACCCAGTACTTC
few,.,TRBJ2-7,TRBV19,CASSTGYEQYF,TGTGCCAGTAGTACGGGATACGAGCAGTACTTC
.,TRBD1,TRBJ2-3,TRBV29-1,CSVRQGADTQYF,TGCAGCGTTCGCCAGGGGGCAGATACGCAGTATTTT
few,.,TRBJ2-3,TRBV7-2,CASSQEDSSTDTQYF,TGTGCCAGCAGCCAAGAGGATTCTAGCACAGATACGCAGTATTTT
.,.,TRBJ2-7,TRBV20-1,CSPTLEYEQYF,TGCAGCCCAACTCTGGAATACGAGCAGTACTTC
many,TRBD2,TRBJ2-3,TRBV30,CAWSAGGRDTQYF,TGTGCCTGGAGTGCGGGGGGGCGAGATACGCAGTATTTT
.,.,TRBJ1-1,TRBV6-6,CASSAEERNTEAFF,TGTGCCAGCAGCGCTGAGGAGAGAAACACTGAAGCTTTCTTT
few,.,TRBJ2-1,TRBV28,CASSLNYKGDEQFF,TGTGCCAGCAGTTTAAACTACAAAGGCGATGAGCAGTTCTTC
.,.,TRBJ2-7,TRBV18,CASSPSGSSYEQYF,TGTGCCAGCTCACCGTCAGGGAGCTCCTACGAGCAGTACTTC
few,.,TRBJ2-5,TRBV5-1,CASSLDQVQETQYF,TGCGCCAGCAGCTTGGATCAAGTCCAAGAGACCCAGTACTTC
few,.,TRBJ2-1,TRBV25-1,CASSEYIRGGDEQFF,TGTGCCAGCAGTGAATATATAAGGGGAGGCGATGAGCAGTTCTTC
.,.,TRBJ1-1,TRBV10-3,CAISETGDTEAFF,TGTGCCATCAGTGAGACAGGAGACACTGAAGCTTTCTTT
.,.,TRBJ2-2,TRBV2,CASGIKPAGELFF,TGTGCCAGCGGGATCAAGCCAGCCGGGGAGCTGTTTTTT
.,.,TRBJ2-1,TRBV28,CASSLIAQGQFF,TGTGCCAGCAGTCTCATCGCGCAGGGGCAGTTCTTC
.,TRBD2,TRBJ2-5,TRBV5-4,CASKRLADQETQYF,TGTGCCAGCAAACGGCTAGCGGATCAAGAGACCCAGTACTTC
.,.,TRBJ2-1,TRBV9,CASSVGMSHNEQFF,TGTGCCAGCAGCGTGGGGATGAGTCATAATGAGCAGTTCTTC
.,.,TRBJ2-7,TRBV6-1,CASKARGILGEQYF,TGTGCCAGCAAGGCCAGGGGAATCTTGGGGGAGCAGTACTTC
.,.,TRBJ2-7,TRBV11-2,CASSSHREAHEQYF,TGTGCCAGCAGTAGCCACAGGGAGGCCCACGAGCAGTACTTC
.,TRBD2,TRBJ2-5,TRBV19,CASSIASGETQYF,TGTGCCAGTAGTATAGCTAGCGGGGAGACCCAGTACTTC
many,.,TRBJ1-2,TRBV21-1,CASDRSYYGYTF,TGTGCCAGCGACAGAAGCTATTATGGCTACACCTTC
.,.,TRBJ2-5,TRBV29-1,CSGEPGSGRQETQYF,TGCAGCGGTGAACCCGGGAGCGGACGACAAGAGACCCAGTACTTC
few,.,TRBJ2-1,TRBV2,CASGEERVINEQFF,TGTGCCAGCGGAGAGGAGCGGGTAATCAATGAGCAGTTCTTC
.,.,TRBJ2-3,TRBV7-9,CASRGSSTDTQYF,TGTGCCAGCAGAGGCTCTAGCACAGATACGCAGTATTTT
few,.,TRBJ2-3,TRBV30,CAWSSYGLTDTQYF,TGTGCCTGGAGCTCGTACGGGCTAACAGATACGCAGTATTTT
few,TRBD2,TRBJ2-7,TRBV6-5,CASSYSTSGSYEQYF,TGTGCCAGCAGTTACTCGACTAGCGGCTCCTACGAGCAGTACTTC
.,.,TRBJ1-6,TRBV29-1,CAGQTYNSPLHF,TGCGCAGGCCAGACCTATAATTCACCCCTCCACTTT
few,TRBD2,TRBJ2-7,TRBV7-2,CASSFTGGPYEQYF,TGTGCCAGCAGCTTCACGGGAGGGCCGTACGAGCAGTACTTC
.,TRBD2,TRBJ2-1,TRBV4-3,CASSQDRAAGGQNEQFF,TGCGCCAGCAGCCAAGATCGGGCGGCGGGAGGGCAAAATGAGCAGTTCTTC
few,.,TRBJ2-5,TRBV5-4,CASSLHGEETQYF,TGTGCCAGCAGCTTGCACGGGGAAGAGACCCAGTACTTC
few,.,TRBJ1-3,TRBV30,CAWSFGLPGNTIYF,TGTGCCTGGAGTTTTGGCCTACCCGGAAACACCATATATTTT
.,.,TRBJ2-7,TRBV27,CASSLRWRDYEQYF,TGTGCCAGCAGTTTAAGATGGAGGGACTACGAGCAGTACTTC
few,.,TRBJ2-7,TRBV20-1,CSATNLYEQYF,TGCAGTGCTACGAATCTCTACGAGCAGTACTTC
few,TRBD2,TRBJ2-3,TRBV4-2,CASSQASGVTTDTQYF,TGTGCCAGCAGCCAAGCCAGCGGGGTAACCACAGATACGCAGTATTTT
.,.,TRBJ1-2,TRBV29-1,CSVGQTYGYTF,TGCAGCGTTGGACAGACCTATGGCTACACCTTC
.,.,TRBJ2-2,TRBV5-1,CASSFGGENNGELFF,TGCGCCAGCAGTTTTGGCGGGGAGAATAACGGGGAGCTGTTTTTT
.,.,TRBJ1-1,TRBV28,CASSPLGQGARLNTEAFF,TGTGCCAGCAGTCCACTGGGACAAGGAGCCCGCCTGAACACTGAAGCTTTCTTT